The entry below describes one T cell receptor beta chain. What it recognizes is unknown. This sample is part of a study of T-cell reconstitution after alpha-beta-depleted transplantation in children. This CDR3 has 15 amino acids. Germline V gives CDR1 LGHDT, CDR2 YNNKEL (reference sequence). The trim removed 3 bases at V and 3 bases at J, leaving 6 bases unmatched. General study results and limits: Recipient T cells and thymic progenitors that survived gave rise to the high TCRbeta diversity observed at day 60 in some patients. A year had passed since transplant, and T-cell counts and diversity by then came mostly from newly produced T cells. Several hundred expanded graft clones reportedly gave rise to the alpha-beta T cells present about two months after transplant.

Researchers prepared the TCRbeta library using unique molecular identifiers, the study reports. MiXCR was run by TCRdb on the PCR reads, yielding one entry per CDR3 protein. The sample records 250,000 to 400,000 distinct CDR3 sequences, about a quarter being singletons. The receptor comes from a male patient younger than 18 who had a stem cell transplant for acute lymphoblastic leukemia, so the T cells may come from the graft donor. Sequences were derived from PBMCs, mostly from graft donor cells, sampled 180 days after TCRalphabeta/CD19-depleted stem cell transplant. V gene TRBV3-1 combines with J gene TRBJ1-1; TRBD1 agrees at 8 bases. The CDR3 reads CASSQDRVKYTEAFF. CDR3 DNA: TGTGCCAGCAGCCAGGACAGGGTTAAGTACACTGAAGCTTTCTTT.